This T cell receptor beta chain was found in a study of shared clonotypes between healthy human individuals. This CDR3 is built from 14 residues. V was pared by 4 bases and J by 7 bases, with 8 bases of the junction left unmatched. CDR1 is SGDLS and CDR2 is YYNGEE in the germline V gene. In this sample, this clone turned up a few times. No antigen is known for it. General study points: Rarefaction indicated that sorted-subset sequencing remained incomplete although depth was large.

At the deep level, the assay was run. Sequencing used immunoSEQ multiplex PCR; TCRdb keeps in-frame clones, though not all of them. Of roughly 1 million clones in the sample, about 77% were seen once. This chain links TRBV9 with TRBJ2-5; 9 bases are a match to TRBD2. Sequencing was performed on memory CD4+ T cells sorted from blood. Subset described: CD45RA-negative fraction. The TCR comes from a man between 18 and 29 years old in good health. For the CDR3, the DNA is TGTGCCAGCAGCCCGGGGACTAGCTGGGGGACCCAGTACTTC. It codes for CASSPGTSWGTQYF.